Each of the 32 T cell receptor beta chains below was sequenced from the same sample in a study of blood T cell repertoires in COVID-19. Assay: immunoSEQ multiplex PCR; the TCRdb copy retains only in-frame clones and omits some. Among 70,000 or so clones listed, 87% were seen once. The sample comprised peripheral blood. All receptors derive from a woman older than 75 with active or convalescent COVID-19.

The table lists this clone with a count of one. The V and J genes are TRBV28 and TRBJ2-5; D unclear. CDR1 MDHEN and CDR2 SYDVKM come from the germline V gene. V was shortened by 2 bases and J by 5 bases, with 6 bases between the two germline ends. The CDR3 length is 12 residues. The CDR3 nucleotides are TGTGCCAGCAGTTTACTGAGTGAGACCCAGTACTTC. Its translation: CASSLLSETQYF.

The gene calls are TRBV2 and TRBJ1-4; 7 bases line up with TRBD1. CDR1 SNHLY and CDR2 FYNNEI come from the germline V gene. V gave up 6 bases and J gave up 4 bases; unmatched junction bases: 5. CDR3 length: 14 amino acids. The CDR3 coding sequence is TGTGCCAGCAGACGACAGGGAAGTAATGAAAAACTGTTTTTT. Its protein is CASRRQGSNEKLFF.

This rearrangement joins TRBV9 to TRBJ2-2, with D perhaps TRBD2 (6 bases). This CDR3 is built from 14 residues. Between the trimmed V and J ends, which lost 0 bases and 3 bases, there was a span of 6 bases. CDR1 and CDR2 from the germline V gene are SGDLS and YYNGEE. The CDR3 nucleotides are TGTGCCAGCAGCGTAGCGGGGGACACCGGGGAGCTGTTTTTT. It is translated as CASSVAGDTGELFF.

This chain connects TRBV7-2 to TRBJ2-1, with D unresolved. Germline CDR1 and CDR2: SGHTA and FQGNSA. This CDR3 has 14 residues. V was shortened by 2 bases and J by 5 bases, with 10 bases between the two germline ends. The CDR3 region has the DNA TGTGCCAGCAGCTTACCTACGGAGCACAATGAGCAGTTCTTC. This sequence encodes CASSLPTEHNEQFF.

The V and J genes are TRBV7-2 and TRBJ2-5; 8 nucleotides agree with TRBD2. The V and J ends lost 1 base and 2 bases, in that order; junction bases with no gene match: 6. Per the germline V gene, CDR1 is SGHTA and CDR2 is FQGNSA. The CDR3 loop spans 16 amino acids. The CDR3 loop is CASSLGGGLDQETQYF. The DNA for the CDR3 is TGTGCCAGCAGCTTAGGAGGGGGACTAGATCAAGAGACCCAGTACTTC.

The gene calls are TRBV3-1 (or the pseudogene TRBV3-2) and TRBJ2-1; TRBD1 aligns across 7 bases. The CDR3 is 15 amino acids. The junction had 9 bases not matched to a gene; V was cut back by 6 bases and J by 4 bases. The germline V gene encodes CDR1 LGHDT and CDR2 YNNKEL (reference sequence). This CDR3 reads CASSLPTGFYNEQFF. The CDR3 region has the DNA TGTGCCAGCAGTCTTCCGACAGGGTTTTACAATGAGCAGTTCTTC.

The chain joins TRBV19 to TRBJ1-1; D not resolved. Germline V CDR1 and CDR2: LNHDA, SQIVND (reference sequence). CDR3 length: 13 residues. Trimming shortened V by 3 bases and J by 4 bases, and 9 bases separated the two germline ends. As DNA, the CDR3 is TGTGCCAGTAGTATCTCATGGGCCACTGAAGCTTTCTTT. Encoded protein: CASSISWATEAFF.

V and J are TRBV19 and TRBJ1-2; a possible D gene is TRBD1 (5 bases). The CDR3 is made up of 13 amino acids. The germline V gene encodes CDR1 LNHDA and CDR2 SQIVND (reference sequence). V lost 2 bases and J lost 5, with 9 bases in between. The CDR3 sequence: CASSITRQYGYTF. The CDR3 DNA follows: TGTGCCAGTAGTATAACGAGACAGTATGGCTACACCTTC.

This clone showed up just once. The chain links TRBV28 to TRBJ1-2; D is perhaps TRBD1 (5 bases). V lost 3 bases and J lost 7, with 15 bases in between. Germline assignment: CDR1 MDHEN and CDR2 SYDVKM. This CDR3 region has 14 residues. The CDR3 region has the DNA TGTGCCAGCAGTTTGGGGGGAAGGTTGGGTGGCTACACCTTC. Residues: CASSLGGRLGGYTF.

The V gene is TRBV7-6, the J gene TRBJ2-7, with 11 nucleotides matching TRBD2. V shed 5 bases and J 3 bases; nucleotides not matched to a gene: 9. The CDR3 has 16 amino acids. Germline-derived CDR1 and CDR2 are SGHVS and FNYEAQ. This CDR3 reads CASSVRLAGGIYEQYF. The CDR3 nucleotides are TGTGCCAGCAGCGTACGGTTAGCGGGGGGGATCTACGAGCAGTACTTC.

Turning to this clone: Additional DNA sequences in this sample encode the identical CDR3. The chain carries TRBV7-2 and TRBJ1-5, with D perhaps matching TRBD1 (6 bases). The V gene's germline CDR1 is SGHTA and CDR2 FQGNSA. V lost 4 bases, J lost 3 bases, and 13 bases lay in between. The CDR3 totals 15 residues. CDR3 amino acids: CASSSRTGINQPQHF. CDR3 nucleotides: TGTGCCAGCAGCTCCCGAACAGGGATCAATCAGCCCCAGCATTTT.

This chain uses TRBV6-5 with TRBJ1-1; tentative D call: TRBD1 (5 bases). The CDR3 is 16 amino acids. The V end lost 3 bases, the J end lost 1 base, and 15 bases lay between the germline ends. CDR1 and CDR2 from the germline V gene are MNHEY and SVGAGI. CDR3 coding DNA: TGTGCCAGCAGTTATTCTGGACAATTGGAGAACACTGAAGCTTTCTTT. Amino acid sequence: CASSYSGQLENTEAFF.

This clone was detected only once. This chain uses TRBV3-1 (or the pseudogene TRBV3-2) with TRBJ1-1; tentative D call: TRBD1 (5 bases). V lost 2 bases, J lost 3 bases, and 16 bases lay in between. The germline CDR1 and CDR2 sequences are LGHDT and YNNKEL (reference sequence). The CDR3 length is 16 residues. The CDR3 DNA sequence: TGTGCCAGCAGCCAATTTGGGGCAGGTCATTACACTGAAGCTTTCTTT. This gives the protein CASSQFGAGHYTEAFF.

V gene TRBV27 combines with J gene TRBJ2-5; tentative D call: TRBD2 (5 bases). Trimming cost V 4 bases and J 4 bases, with 16 bases left between them. Germline V gene data show CDR1 as MNHEY and CDR2 as SMNVEV (reference sequence). The CDR3 spans 15 residues. Here the CDR3 DNA reads TGTGCCAGCAGTTCCTACAGAGGGCGAGGAGAGACCCAGTACTTC. It translates to CASSSYRGRGETQYF.

The sample holds one count of this clone. Other DNA sequences in the sample encode the same CDR3. The chain uses TRBV7-2 and TRBJ1-5; D perhaps matches TRBD1 (6 bases). CDR1 is SGHTA and CDR2 is FQGNSA in the germline V gene. CDR3 length: 14 amino acids. With 4 bases removed from V and 1 base from J, the gap between germline ends came to 8 bases. DNA of the CDR3: TGTGCCAGCAGCTCTCAGGGGAGCAATCAGCCCCAGCATTTT. Its translation is CASSSQGSNQPQHF. The full variable domain, in which reference TRBV7-2 and TRBJ1-5 provide the parts outside the CDR3, is GAGVSQSPSNKVTEKGKDVELRCDPISGHTALYWYRQSLGQGLEFLIYFQGNSAPDKSGLPSDRFSAERTGGSVSTLTIQRTQQEDSAVYLCASSSQGSNQPQHFGDGTRLSIL.

The chain recombines TRBV30 with TRBJ1-2; D possibly corresponds to TRBD1 (5 bases). Germline V CDR1 and CDR2: GTSNPN, SVGIG (reference sequence). The CDR3 length is 12 residues. V shed 7 bases and J shed 13 bases, with 22 bases lying between them. The CDR3 DNA reads as TGTGCCTCATGGGCAGGGCCCTCGAGCAGCACCTTC. Protein sequence: CASWAGPSSSTF.

The chain employs TRBV18 and TRBJ2-7; TRBD2 aligns across 7 bases. CDR1 and CDR2 from the germline V gene are KGHSH and LQKENI. The CDR3 has 16 residues. Trimming at V came to 5 bases and at J to 3 bases, leaving 13 bases not matched to a gene. This CDR3 is CASSGLLSAGVYEQYF. CDR3 bases: TGTGCCAGCTCAGGGTTACTCTCTGCGGGGGTCTACGAGCAGTACTTC.

DNA for the CDR3: TGTGCCAGCAGCTTAGTTCTGGGGCACAGGGTCAACTATGGCTACACCTTC. As protein: CASSLVLGHRVNYGYTF. V gene TRBV7-2 combines with J gene TRBJ1-2, with D perhaps matching TRBD1 (6 bases). The CDR3 loop spans 17 amino acids. The germline gives CDR1 SGHTA, CDR2 FQGNSA. Trimming removed 1 base at V and 2 bases at J, with 17 bases between. Variable domain in full (rest from reference TRBV7-2 and TRBJ1-2): GAGVSQSPSNKVTEKGKDVELRCDPISGHTALYWYRQSLGQGLEFLIYFQGNSAPDKSGLPSDRFSAERTGGSVSTLTIQRTQQEDSAVYLCASSLVLGHRVNYGYTFGSGTRLTVV.

The chain joins TRBV30 to TRBJ2-3, with 11 bases matching TRBD2. CDR3 size: 15 residues. V shed 0 bases, J shed 6 bases, and the junction held 5 bases outside the gene matches. Per germline, CDR1 GTSNPN and CDR2 SVGIG (reference sequence). The CDR3, as DNA: TGTGCCTGGAGTGTTTTAGCGGGGGGGCACGATACGCAGTATTTT. Translation: CAWSVLAGGHDTQYF.

The chain is built from TRBV6-5 and TRBJ1-5, with D perhaps TRBD1 (6 bases). Germline lookup yields CDR1 MNHEY and CDR2 SVGAGI. The CDR3 is 14 amino acids. V was trimmed by 0 bases and J by 10 bases, leaving 13 bases between them. CDR3: CASSYSNRGAPQHF. Here the CDR3 DNA reads TGTGCCAGCAGTTACTCGAATCGGGGGGCTCCCCAGCATTTT.

The chain has TRBV19 and TRBJ1-6, with unresolved D. The V gene lost 5 bases and the J gene lost 5 bases, with 10 bases spanning the gap. In germline, CDR1 is LNHDA, CDR2 SQIVND (reference sequence). The CDR3 length is 14 residues. The CDR3 DNA follows: TGTGCCAGTAGTGTAACAGCGGATAATTCACCCCTCCACTTT. It yields the protein CASSVTADNSPLHF.

The V and J genes are TRBV19 and TRBJ2-1; the D gene is possibly TRBD2 (7 bases). The V end was cut by 6 bases, the J end by 6 bases, with 21 bases between. Per the germline V gene, CDR1 is LNHDA and CDR2 is SQIVND (reference sequence). The length of the CDR3 is 16 residues. The CDR3 loop reads CASSPVGGDLFNEQFF. The CDR3 DNA reads as TGTGCCAGTAGCCCGGTAGGGGGGGACCTATTCAATGAGCAGTTCTTC.

J is TRBJ1-5 and V is TRBV4-2; perhaps TRBD1 as D (6 bases). V lost 0 bases to trimming and J lost 4 bases, with 10 bases between them. Germline CDR1 is LGHNA and CDR2 is YNFKEQ. CDR3 length: 15 residues. The CDR3 DNA reads TGTGCCAGCAGCCAAGAGGGAGGGGGAAATCAGCCCCAGCATTTT. Protein sequence: CASSQEGGGNQPQHF.

The chain is built from TRBV4-1 and TRBJ2-7; D unresolved. Between the trimmed V and J ends, which lost 4 bases and 0 bases, there was a span of 7 bases. The germline V gene has CDR1 MGHRA and CDR2 YSYEKL. CDR3 length: 13 amino acids. DNA of the CDR3: TGCGCCAGCAGCCCGGCTAGCTCCTACGAGCAGTACTTC. It is translated as CASSPASSYEQYF.

The chain recombines TRBV6-5 with TRBJ1-6; D ambiguous. Germline V gene sequence: CDR1 MNHEY, CDR2 SVGAGI. V lost 8 bases to trimming and J lost 6 bases, with 14 bases between them. The CDR3 runs to 14 residues. The CDR3 loop reads CASGSGDGNSPLHF. CDR3 DNA: TGTGCCAGCGGTAGCGGGGATGGTAATTCACCCCTCCACTTT.

The genes are TRBV30 and TRBJ1-4, with a weak D call TRBD1 (6 bases). The ends were cut back, 3 bases at V and 0 bases at J, with 8 bases in the middle. CDR3 length: 14 amino acids. Germline CDR1 GTSNPN, CDR2 SVGIG (reference sequence). The CDR3 coding sequence is TGTGCCTGGAGAAGGGGGACAACTAATGAAAAACTGTTTTTT. It specifies CAWRRGTTNEKLFF.

CDR3 bases: TGTGCCAGCAGTCCCACCCCCACAGGGAACCTCCACTTT. It specifies CASSPTPTGNLHF. This chain joins TRBV2 and TRBJ1-6; D is perhaps TRBD1 (6 bases). Trimming took 5 bases from V and 15 from J, leaving 17 bases between them. The CDR3 length is 13 residues. Germline V lookup: CDR1 SNHLY, CDR2 FYNNEI. The full variable domain, completed using reference TRBV2 and TRBJ1-6, is EPEVTQTPSHQVTQMGQEVILRCVPISNHLYFYWYRQILGQKVEFLVSFYNNEISEKSEIFDDQFSVERPDGSNFTLKIRSTKLEDSAMYFCASSPTPTGNLHFGNGTRLTVT.

V and J are TRBV9 and TRBJ2-1, with 8 nucleotides matching TRBD1. The J segment lost 0 bases and the V segment lost 0 bases, leaving 5 bases of the junction unmatched. The germline V gene has CDR1 SGDLS and CDR2 YYNGEE. The CDR3 spans 17 residues. CDR3 protein: CASSVVFQGASYNEQFF. For the CDR3, the DNA is TGTGCCAGCAGCGTAGTGTTCCAGGGGGCCTCCTACAATGAGCAGTTCTTC.

The V and J genes are TRBV7-2 and TRBJ2-6; tentatively, D is TRBD2 (7 bases). V lost 5 bases and J lost 2, with 22 bases in between. The CDR3 loop spans 19 amino acids. Germline lookup yields CDR1 SGHTA and CDR2 FQGNSA. This chain's CDR3 is CASSPFGSGRGTGANVLTF. CDR3 nucleotides: TGTGCCAGCAGCCCATTTGGGTCAGGGAGGGGGACTGGGGCCAACGTCCTGACTTTC.

The chain combines TRBV21-1 with TRBJ2-5; no DNA check was done on the table's D call, TRBD1. TRBV21-1 is marked as a pseudogene. The CDR3 runs 15 residues. The DNA of the CDR3 is TGTGCCAGCAGTGCCGGGACAGGGGGTTTTGAGACCCAGTACTTC. It translates to CASSAGTGGFETQYF.

The chain has TRBV19 and TRBJ1-5; D unresolved. This CDR3 is 16 amino acids long. Trimming left V 2 bases short and J 2 bases short, with 13 bases between. Per the germline V gene, CDR1 is LNHDA and CDR2 is SQIVND (reference sequence). In DNA form, the CDR3 reads TGTGCCAGTAGTATATTGGCAGAACTAGGCAATCAGCCCCAGCATTTT. This codes for CASSILAELGNQPQHF.

The gene calls are TRBV30 and TRBJ2-3; 9 bases are shared with TRBD1. After removal of 2 bases from V and 2 bases from J, the junction contained 2 bases not matched to a gene. Germline-derived CDR1 and CDR2 are GTSNPN and SVGIG (reference sequence). The CDR3 is made up of 14 amino acids. In nucleotides, the CDR3 is TGTGCCTGGAGTACAGGGGGCCCCACAGATACGCAGTATTTT. Translated, it gives CAWSTGGPTDTQYF.